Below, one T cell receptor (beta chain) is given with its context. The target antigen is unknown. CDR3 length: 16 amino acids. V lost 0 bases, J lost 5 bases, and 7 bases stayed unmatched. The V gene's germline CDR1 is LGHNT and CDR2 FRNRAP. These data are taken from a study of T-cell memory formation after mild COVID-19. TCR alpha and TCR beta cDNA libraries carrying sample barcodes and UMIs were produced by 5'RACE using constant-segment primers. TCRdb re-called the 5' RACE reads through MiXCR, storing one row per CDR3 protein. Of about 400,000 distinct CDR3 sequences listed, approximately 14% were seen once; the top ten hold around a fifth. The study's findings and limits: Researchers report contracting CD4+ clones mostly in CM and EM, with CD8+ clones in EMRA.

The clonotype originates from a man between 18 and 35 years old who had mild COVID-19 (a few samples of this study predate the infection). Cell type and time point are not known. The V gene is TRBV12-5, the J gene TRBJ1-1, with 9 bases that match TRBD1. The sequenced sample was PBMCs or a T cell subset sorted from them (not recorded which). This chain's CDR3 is CASGLVLGTGRTEAFF. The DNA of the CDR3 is TGTGCTAGTGGTTTGGTACTCGGGACAGGGCGAACTGAAGCTTTCTTT.